The 31 T cell receptor beta chains below were found in one sample sequenced in a study of early T cells in non-severe SARS-CoV-2 infection (dated by TCRdb to 2020 to 2023). The library came from 5' RACE. The sequencer was a NextSeq 500. TCRdb passed the public sequencing reads through fastp at Q25 and MiXCR, retaining productive beta sequences. Each entry merges the rows of one CDR3 protein and shows their most common DNA and genes. For this sample the table gives tens of thousands of distinct CDR3 sequences, of which over 12% were detected only once. The biggest ten clones account for around 3% of the sample. The specimen sequenced was whole blood. All receptors come from an adult who was a healthcare worker with PCR-confirmed SARS-CoV-2 infection or an uninfected control (not recorded which).

The chain has TRBV11-3 and TRBJ2-1; D perhaps matches TRBD2 (5 bases). Trimming took 0 bases from V and 10 from J, leaving 13 bases between them. Germline CDR1 is SGHNT and CDR2 is YENEEA. The CDR3 extends over 14 amino acids. CDR3 amino acids: CASSLEGAVAEQFF. The DNA for the CDR3 is TGTGCCAGCAGCTTAGAGGGTGCGGTAGCGGAGCAGTTCTTC.

Comment on this clonotype: Possible read error: a much larger clone is one base away. The chain recombines TRBV18 with TRBJ1-2; TRBD1 matches at 7 bases. The CDR3 is 14 residues long. Germline V gene lookup returns CDR1 KGHSH and CDR2 LQKENI. The CDR3 region is CVSSPTGIPAGYTF. DNA of the CDR3: TGTGTCAGCTCCCCGACAGGGATTCCCGCTGGCTACACCTTC.

This clonotype was recorded at least ten times. This chain links TRBV27 with TRBJ1-6; 9 bases are a match to TRBD1. Germline assignment: CDR1 MNHEY and CDR2 SMNVEV (reference sequence). The length of the CDR3 is 13 residues. Trimming took 7 bases from V and 8 from J; bases not matched to a gene: 3. In DNA, the CDR3 is TGTGCCAGCAAAAGACAGGGGGATTCACCCCTCCACTTT. Translation gives CASKRQGDSPLHF.

This clonotype was seen at least ten times. The gene calls are TRBV12-3 or TRBV12-4 and TRBJ1-3; 9 positions agree with TRBD1. The CDR3 has 17 amino acids. J lost 6 bases, V lost 4 bases, and 13 bases had no gene match. The DNA of the CDR3 is TGTGCCAGCAGTTCCCCGACAGGGGGGGAATGGATAAACACCATATATTTT. It is translated as CASSSPTGGEWINTIYF.

This chain's CDR3 is CASSRDSRPFDEQFF. CDR3 in DNA: TGCGCCAGCAGCCGGGACTCCAGGCCGTTTGATGAGCAGTTCTTC. The chain recombines TRBV5-1 with TRBJ2-1; perhaps TRBD2 as D (6 bases). The CDR3 contains 15 residues. In germline, CDR1 is SGHRS, CDR2 YFSETQ. Between the trimmed V and J ends, which lost 4 bases and 8 bases, there was a span of 19 bases. Combining the CDR3 with reference TRBV5-1 and TRBJ2-1 gives the whole variable domain KAGVTQTPRYLIKTRGQQVTLSCSPISGHRSVSWYQQTPGQGLQFLFEYFSETQRNKGNFPGRFSGRQFSNSRSEMNVSTLELGDSALYLCASSRDSRPFDEQFFGPGTRLTVL.

This clonotype was picked up many times. This sequence joins TRBV5-1 and TRBJ2-7; D might be TRBD2 (9 bases). This CDR3 region has 14 residues. V lost 5 bases to trimming and J lost 2 bases, with 14 bases between them. CDR1 SGHRS and CDR2 YFSETQ come from the germline V gene. CDR3 in DNA: TGCGCCAGCAGTCTAGCGGGACAGGCCTACGAGCAGTACTTC. The encoded protein is CASSLAGQAYEQYF.

This clonotype has ten or more counts. The V and J genes are TRBV12-3 or TRBV12-4 and TRBJ2-6; D is possibly TRBD1 (6 bases). The CDR3 consists of 15 residues. V was trimmed by 6 bases and J by 4 bases, leaving 13 bases between them. In DNA, the CDR3 is TGTGCCAGCAGCCCCACAGGGACGGGGGCCAACGTCCTGACTTTC. Its translation is CASSPTGTGANVLTF.

V gene TRBV14 combines with J gene TRBJ1-4; the D is unclear. Trimming took 4 bases from V and 7 from J, leaving 16 bases between them. CDR1 is SGHDN and CDR2 is FVKESK in the germline V gene. The CDR3 has 15 residues. CDR3 bases: TGTGCCAGCAGCCGAGATCAGTGGGCAGGTGAAAAACTGTTTTTT. Translation gives CASSRDQWAGEKLFF.

This clonotype was seen ten or more times. This rearrangement joins TRBV12-3 or TRBV12-4 to TRBJ2-5; a possible D gene is TRBD2 (6 bases). V lost 6 bases and J lost 3, with 11 bases in between. The CDR3 spans 13 residues. This CDR3 is CASRRDGEETQYF. CDR3 DNA sequence: TGTGCCAGCAGGCGGGACGGAGAAGAGACCCAGTACTTC.

This clonotype was recorded many times. The V and J genes are TRBV7-6 and TRBJ2-1; D perhaps matches TRBD1 (7 bases). Germline lookup yields CDR1 SGHVS and CDR2 FNYEAQ. V gave up 1 base and J gave up 7 bases, with 17 bases separating them. The CDR3 has 16 residues. CDR3 loop: CASSLVQGGLGNEQFF. The DNA for the CDR3 is TGTGCCAGCAGCTTAGTCCAGGGGGGCTTAGGAAATGAGCAGTTCTTC.

The V gene is TRBV29-1, the J gene TRBJ2-3; either TRBD1 or TRBD2 may supply D (5 bases each). CDR3 size: 15 residues. Per germline, CDR1 SQVTM and CDR2 ANQGSEA. The ends were cut back, 7 bases at V and 4 bases at J, with 21 bases in the middle. CDR3 in amino acids: CSAQTRDGAPDTQYF. The CDR3 nucleotides are TGCAGCGCTCAGACCCGGGACGGGGCTCCAGATACGCAGTATTTT.

J is TRBJ2-1 and V is TRBV20-1, with 11 bases aligning to TRBD1. This CDR3 comprises 17 residues. Germline V CDR1 and CDR2: DFQATT, SNEGSKA (reference sequence). Trimming removed 5 bases from V and 1 base from J; junction bases left unmatched: 10. The CDR3 coding sequence is TGCAGTGCTCCCGGGACAGGGGGTCGAACTTCCTACAATGAGCAGTTCTTC. Translating it yields CSAPGTGGRTSYNEQFF.

This clonotype was observed a handful of times. J is TRBJ1-5 and V is TRBV12-3 or TRBV12-4; 10 bases fit TRBD1. J gave up 4 bases and V 6 bases, and 9 bases lay outside the gene matches. This CDR3 has 16 amino acids. Written as DNA, the CDR3 is TGTGCCAGCAGGGCCGGGACAGGGGCCGGAAATCAGCCCCAGCATTTT. It yields the protein CASRAGTGAGNQPQHF.

Only a few counts were recorded for this clonotype. The V call is TRBV18, the J call TRBJ2-7; 12 nucleotides match TRBD2. CDR1 and CDR2 (germline): KGHSH, LQKENI. The J segment lost 2 bases and the V segment lost 2 bases, leaving 1 base of the junction unmatched. This CDR3 is 15 amino acids long. CDR3 DNA sequence: TGTGCCAGCTCACCAAGGACTAGCGGGGCCTACGAGCAGTACTTC. Residues: CASSPRTSGAYEQYF.

The chain links TRBV9 to TRBJ2-2; 11 bases fit TRBD2. V was pared by 9 bases and J by 2 bases, with 9 bases of the junction left unmatched. Germline V gene data show CDR1 as SGDLS and CDR2 as YYNGEE. The CDR3 consists of 16 residues. The CDR3 loop is CAINPTSGRNTGELFF. CDR3 coding DNA: TGTGCCATAAACCCTACTAGCGGGAGAAACACCGGGGAGCTGTTTTTT.

Many counts were recorded for this clonotype. V usage is TRBV7-2 and J usage is TRBJ2-7, with 8 bases fitting TRBD1. This CDR3 contains 14 residues. The V segment lost 5 bases and the J segment 4 bases; nucleotides outside the gene matches: 7. Germline CDR1 SGHTA, CDR2 FQGNSA. CDR3 in DNA: TGTGCCAGCAGCCTACAGGACAGGGCATACGAGCAGTACTTC. Its translation is CASSLQDRAYEQYF.

The V and J genes are TRBV27 and TRBJ1-5; D is unclear. V lost 4 bases to trimming and J lost 3 bases, with 13 bases between them. Germline V lookup: CDR1 MNHEY, CDR2 SMNVEV (reference sequence). The length of the CDR3 is 15 residues. In DNA, the CDR3 is TGTGCCAGCAGTTATTTGGGCACGGACAATCAGCCCCAGCATTTT. Residues: CASSYLGTDNQPQHF.

V is TRBV10-1 and J is TRBJ1-4, with TRBD1 matching 12 bases. After removal of 8 bases from V and 8 bases from J, the junction contained 15 bases not matched to a gene. The CDR3 consists of 17 residues. The V gene's germline CDR1 is WNHNN and CDR2 SYGVQD (reference sequence). DNA of the CDR3: TGCGCCAGCCGACCACCCGAGGGACAGGGGGCAGGCGAAAAACTGTTTTTT. This sequence encodes CASRPPEGQGAGEKLFF.

This clonotype was observed a few times. This chain connects TRBV19 to TRBJ1-1; the D gene is possibly TRBD1 (6 bases). Between the trimmed V and J ends, which lost 0 bases and 4 bases, there was a span of 6 bases. Germline V gene sequence: CDR1 LNHDA, CDR2 SQIVND (reference sequence). The CDR3 runs to 13 residues. CDR3 in amino acids: CASSIEGATEAFF. Written as DNA, the CDR3 is TGTGCCAGTAGTATAGAGGGGGCCACTGAAGCTTTCTTT.

The sample holds a few counts of this clonotype. CDR3 sequence reads: CASSPVERQTQYF. The DNA for the CDR3 is TGTGCCAGCTCACCAGTGGAGAGACAGACCCAGTACTTC. The V and J genes are TRBV18 and TRBJ2-5; D gene uncertain. Germline CDR1 KGHSH, CDR2 LQKENI. The CDR3 contains 13 residues. The germline V and J ends were trimmed by 2 bases and 6 bases, with 10 bases remaining between them.

The J gene is TRBJ1-3, the V gene TRBV7-9; a possible D gene is TRBD1 (6 bases). Germline V gene data show CDR1 as SEHNR and CDR2 as FQNEAQ (reference sequence). The germline V and J ends were trimmed by 3 bases and 4 bases, with 19 bases remaining between them. This CDR3 has 17 amino acids. CDR3 sequence reads: CASSFAARTVTGNTIYF. For the CDR3, the DNA is TGTGCCAGCAGCTTTGCGGCCAGGACAGTGACGGGAAACACCATATATTTT.

This clonotype was seen more than once but under ten times. V usage is TRBV7-2 and J usage is TRBJ1-5; TRBD1 might be the D (6 bases). The CDR3 has 14 residues. V was clipped by 5 bases and J by 6 bases, with 14 bases between them. From germline, CDR1 is SGHTA and CDR2 FQGNSA. The CDR3 sequence: CASSLQGSSQPQHF. In DNA, the CDR3 is TGTGCCAGCAGCCTACAGGGTTCCAGTCAGCCCCAGCATTTT. Full variable domain (outside the CDR3, taken from reference TRBV7-2 and TRBJ1-5): GAGVSQSPSNKVTEKGKDVELRCDPISGHTALYWYRQSLGQGLEFLIYFQGNSAPDKSGLPSDRFSAERTGGSVSTLTIQRTQQEDSAVYLCASSLQGSSQPQHFGDGTRLSIL.

The genes are TRBV20-1 and TRBJ2-2; D uncertain. This CDR3 spans 14 amino acids. CDR1 is DFQATT, CDR2 SNEGSKA, per germline (reference sequence). V dropped 4 bases and J dropped 0 bases, with 9 bases sitting between them. The DNA of the CDR3 is TGCAGTGCTAAGGAAGGGCCGAACACCGGGGAGCTGTTTTTT. Translated: CSAKEGPNTGELFF.

The J gene is TRBJ2-1, the V gene TRBV12-3 or TRBV12-4; 12 bases fit TRBD2. The trim removed 10 bases at V and 2 bases at J, leaving 9 bases unmatched. The CDR3 contains 16 residues. The CDR3: CATRTSGASAYNEQFF. In DNA form, the CDR3 reads TGTGCCACCCGGACTAGCGGGGCTTCCGCCTACAATGAGCAGTTCTTC.

The table lists this clonotype with a few counts. The V call is TRBV12-3 or TRBV12-4, the J call TRBJ2-6, with D uncertain. The length of the CDR3 is 15 residues. V lost 3 bases to trimming and J lost 0 bases, with 6 bases between them. In DNA, the CDR3 is TGTGCCAGCAGTTTCGCCCACTCTGGGGCCAACGTCCTGACTTTC. Protein product: CASSFAHSGANVLTF.

DNA of the CDR3: TGTGCCAGAAGCGAAGGACGGCATAATGAAAAACTGTTTTTT. Its translation: CARSEGRHNEKLFF. The chain is built from TRBV5-3 and TRBJ1-4; no clear D. TRBV5-3 is an open reading frame whose function is uncertain. The CDR3 length is 14 residues. V was pared by 4 bases and J by 4 bases, with 11 bases between.

This clonotype was seen more than once but under ten times. This chain uses TRBV19 with TRBJ1-6; TRBD1 might be the D (5 bases). CDR3 size: 14 residues. CDR1 LNHDA and CDR2 SQIVND come from the germline V gene (reference sequence). The V gene lost 3 bases and the J gene lost 10 bases, with 13 bases spanning the gap. As DNA, the CDR3 is TGTGCCAGTAGTATGTGGGGCAAGGGGTCACCCCTCCACTTT. It specifies CASSMWGKGSPLHF.

This clonotype was counted between two and nine times. The chain employs TRBV30 and TRBJ2-3; D is perhaps TRBD1 (6 bases). Deletions cut 5 bases from V and 4 bases from J, with 13 bases between. Germline V gene lookup returns CDR1 GTSNPN and CDR2 SVGIG (reference sequence). The CDR3 loop spans 13 amino acids. For the CDR3, the DNA is TGTGCCTGGGGGGAAGCAGGGGCAGATACGCAGTATTTT. It is translated as CAWGEAGADTQYF.

The chain carries TRBV24-1 and TRBJ2-3, with D hard to call. CDR3 length equals 15 residues. V lost 9 bases and J lost 0, with 15 bases in between. Germline V CDR1 and CDR2: KGHDR, SFDVKD. The CDR3 DNA reads as TGTGCCACCTCCTCCCCCGCTGTTAGCACAGATACGCAGTATTTT. Its protein product is CATSSPAVSTDTQYF.

This clonotype was seen ten or more times. One end of the junction fails to match germline, which may point to a read error. The V gene is TRBV6-6, the J gene TRBJ2-3; D possibly corresponds to TRBD2 (5 bases). Germline CDR1 MNHNY, CDR2 SVGAGI (reference sequence). The CDR3 has 11 residues. CDR3 in DNA: TGTGCCAGCAGTGACTCCCGGGAGCAGTATTTT. It specifies CASSDSREQYF.

This clonotype was seen at least ten times. The chain joins TRBV12-3 or TRBV12-4 to TRBJ1-1; D may be TRBD1 (5 bases). CDR3 length equals 15 residues. V lost 5 bases and J lost 4, with 17 bases in between. CDR3 sequence reads: CASSLSWQGSTEAFF. The CDR3 DNA reads as TGTGCCAGCAGTCTCTCCTGGCAGGGAAGCACTGAAGCTTTCTTT.